A single sample is the source of the 21 T cell receptor beta chains below, sequenced in a study of identifying expanded T cells in peripheral blood. Assay used: immunoSEQ multiplex PCR; TCRdb lists only in-frame clones, some missing. The sample carries approximately 100,000 clones, approximately 88% recorded once. Sequencing was done on a sample of blood. The receptors were sampled from a person between 18 and 75 years old in good health.

The V gene is TRBV6-4, the J gene TRBJ2-2; a possible D gene is TRBD2 (5 bases). The V end was cut by 8 bases, the J end by 4 bases, with 17 bases between. CDR3 length: 15 residues. Germline CDR1 and CDR2: MRHNA and SNTAGT. The CDR3 sequence is CASLLSVSGTGELFF. CDR3 sequence (DNA): TGTGCCAGCTTACTATCTGTGAGCGGCACCGGGGAGCTGTTTTTT.

The chain carries TRBV7-2 and TRBJ1-2; D is unclear. Trimming took 2 bases from V and 1 from J, leaving 11 bases between them. CDR3 size: 15 residues. Germline-derived CDR1 and CDR2 are SGHTA and FQGNSA. CDR3 amino acids: CASSLSGSHNYGYTF. The CDR3 nucleotides read TGTGCCAGCAGCTTATCGGGGTCTCATAACTATGGCTACACCTTC.

V usage is TRBV10-3 and J usage is TRBJ1-1; D is undetermined. V was shortened by 0 bases and J by 1 base, with 9 bases between the two germline ends. The CDR3 has 15 residues. Germline lookup yields CDR1 ENHRY and CDR2 SYGVKD. CDR3: CAISESPVSNTEAFF. CDR3 DNA: TGTGCCATCAGTGAGTCGCCGGTATCGAACACTGAAGCTTTCTTT.

The chain links TRBV6-6 to TRBJ2-7; 7 bases fit TRBD2. Germline-derived CDR1 and CDR2 are MNHNY and SVGAGI (reference sequence). Trimming took 9 bases from V and 1 from J; bases not matched to a gene: 12. The CDR3 loop spans 15 amino acids. The CDR3 is CASRQRGPSSYEQYF. In DNA, the CDR3 is TGTGCCAGTCGCCAGCGGGGACCTTCGTCCTACGAGCAGTACTTC.

This rearrangement joins TRBV11-1 to TRBJ1-1; D not certain. The CDR3 is made up of 13 amino acids. Germline V gene lookup returns CDR1 SGHAT and CDR2 FQDESV (reference sequence). V lost 1 base and J 7 bases, leaving 10 bases between the germline ends. As DNA, the CDR3 is TGTGCCAGCAGCTTAGAAGGAATTGGTGAAGCTTTCTTT. It encodes CASSLEGIGEAFF.

This sequence joins TRBV23-1 and TRBJ1-2, with 12 bases that match TRBD1. TRBV23-1 is an ORF; its function is uncertain. V shed 3 bases and J 8 bases; nucleotides not matched to a gene: 4. The CDR3 extends over 14 amino acids. CDR3 protein: CASSHRDRGRGYTF. CDR3 DNA: TGCGCCAGCAGTCACCGGGACAGGGGGCGAGGCTACACCTTC.

This clone was recorded a few times. This chain's CDR3 is CASSPDLGLYGYTF. The CDR3 DNA reads as TGTGCCAGCAGCCCGGATCTCGGGCTTTATGGCTACACCTTC. The chain links TRBV4-2 to TRBJ1-2; no reliable D call. CDR1 and CDR2 from the germline V gene are LGHNA and YNFKEQ. Trimming removed 4 bases from V and 5 bases from J, with 14 bases in between. CDR3 size: 14 residues.

The V and J genes are TRBV4-3 and TRBJ1-5, with D maybe TRBD1 (5 bases). The V gene's germline CDR1 is LGHNA and CDR2 YSLEER. This CDR3 has 14 residues. V shed 4 bases and J shed 7 bases, with 14 bases lying between them. The CDR3 region is CASSPGPASQPQHF. The CDR3 DNA reads as TGCGCCAGCAGCCCAGGGCCGGCTTCCCAGCCCCAGCATTTT.

The chain has TRBV27 and TRBJ2-3; D may be TRBD1 or TRBD2 (5 bases each). The CDR3 length is 14 residues. The V gene's germline CDR1 is MNHEY and CDR2 SMNVEV (reference sequence). V was trimmed by 6 bases and J by 9 bases, leaving 19 bases between them. CDR3 nucleotide sequence: TGTGCCAGCAGGAGCCTCCTCCGGGACCGAACGCAGTATTTT. It encodes CASRSLLRDRTQYF.

Only a few counts were recorded for this clone. This chain joins TRBV5-6 and TRBJ2-2; D possibly corresponds to TRBD1 (6 bases). The CDR3 extends over 16 amino acids. Trimming removed 0 bases from V and 3 bases from J, with 12 bases in between. The V gene's germline CDR1 is SGHDT and CDR2 YYEEEE. DNA of the CDR3: TGTGCCAGCAGCTTGGAGCCAGGGGTCCACACCGGGGAGCTGTTTTTT. This sequence encodes CASSLEPGVHTGELFF.

This clone was seen a single time. The J gene is TRBJ2-5, the V gene TRBV6-6; D is unresolved. The germline gives CDR1 MNHNY, CDR2 SVGAGI (reference sequence). V lost 5 bases, J lost 5 bases, and 9 bases lay in between. The CDR3 covers 12 residues. CDR3 DNA sequence: TGTGCCAGCAGTAATCGAAGGGAGACCCAGTACTTC. Translating it yields CASSNRRETQYF.

The gene calls are TRBV4-3 and TRBJ1-5; 7 bases are a match to TRBD1. V trimming: 4 bases; J trimming: 3 bases; junction bases outside the gene matches: 6. CDR1 is LGHNA, CDR2 YSLEER, per germline. The CDR3 sequence is 15 residues long. The DNA of the CDR3 is TGCGCCAGCAGCCGCGACAGGGTGTCCAATCAGCCCCAGCATTTT. It encodes CASSRDRVSNQPQHF.

This clone was seen only a few times. J is TRBJ2-3 and V is TRBV29-1; possibly TRBD2 for D (5 bases). Germline V lookup: CDR1 SQVTM, CDR2 ANQGSEA. Trimming left V 6 bases short and J 2 bases short, with 18 bases between. The CDR3 consists of 15 residues. The CDR3 here is CSVVLDFGATDTQYF. CDR3 in DNA: TGCAGCGTCGTTCTGGACTTTGGAGCCACAGATACGCAGTATTTT.

This chain links TRBV18 with TRBJ2-2; possibly TRBD1 for D (5 bases). The length of the CDR3 is 15 residues. V was shortened by 3 bases and J by 4 bases, with 12 bases between the two germline ends. Germline loops: CDR1 KGHSH, CDR2 LQKENI. The CDR3 loop reads CASSPVGHRTGELFF. CDR3 sequence (DNA): TGTGCCAGCTCACCCGTGGGGCACCGCACCGGGGAGCTGTTTTTT.

The V and J genes are TRBV18 and TRBJ2-1; a weak D match, TRBD1 (5 bases). The CDR3 length is 14 residues. Germline assignment: CDR1 KGHSH and CDR2 LQKENI. The germline V and J ends were trimmed by 3 bases and 1 base, with 7 bases remaining between them. Here the CDR3 DNA reads TGTGCCAGCTCACCCCAGGGATCCTACAATGAGCAGTTCTTC. Residues: CASSPQGSYNEQFF.

V usage is TRBV7-9 and J usage is TRBJ2-3, with no clear D. V lost 2 bases and J lost 1, with 10 bases in between. The CDR3 is 15 residues long. Germline CDR1 and CDR2: SEHNR and FQNEAQ (reference sequence). The CDR3 DNA follows: TGTGCCAGCAGCTTAATTGGGCAGGGCACAGATACGCAGTATTTT. Protein sequence: CASSLIGQGTDTQYF.

V gene TRBV5-4 combines with J gene TRBJ2-2; 7 bases fit TRBD1. The CDR3 sequence is 16 residues long. With V trimmed by 0 bases and J by 5 bases, 7 bases remained unmatched. Germline loops: CDR1 SGHNT, CDR2 YYREEE (reference sequence). DNA for the CDR3: TGTGCCAGCAGCTTGGGTCAGACAGGGCGGACCGGGGAGCTGTTTTTT. This sequence encodes CASSLGQTGRTGELFF.

The rearrangement uses TRBV27 and TRBJ2-7; D possibly uses TRBD1 or TRBD2 (7 bases each). Germline V gene lookup returns CDR1 MNHEY and CDR2 SMNVEV (reference sequence). CDR3 length: 14 amino acids. V lost 5 bases and J lost 1, with 12 bases in between. CDR3 DNA sequence: TGTGCCAGCAGTGTCAGGGGGGGATCCTACGAGCAGTACTTC. This sequence encodes CASSVRGGSYEQYF.

The rearrangement joins TRBV7-9 to TRBJ1-1; no reliable D call. Germline CDR1 SEHNR, CDR2 FQNEAQ (reference sequence). This CDR3 is built from 15 residues. Trimming left V 5 bases short and J 7 bases short, with 20 bases between. The CDR3 spells CASSPRPTPEYEAFF. DNA of the CDR3: TGTGCCAGCAGCCCCCGGCCAACTCCAGAATATGAAGCTTTCTTT.

The chain recombines TRBV20-1 with TRBJ1-1; D is unclear. The CDR3 covers 10 residues. Deletions cut 6 bases from V and 3 bases from J, with 5 bases between. Germline V gives CDR1 DFQATT, CDR2 SNEGSKA (reference sequence). CDR3 protein: CSAPDTEAFF. The CDR3 DNA follows: TGCAGTGCCCCCGACACTGAAGCTTTCTTT.

The genes are TRBV5-6 and TRBJ1-1; D gene uncertain. This CDR3 comprises 15 residues. The V end lost 7 bases, the J end lost 1 base, and 17 bases lay between the germline ends. Looked up from germline, CDR1 is SGHDT and CDR2 is YYEEEE. CDR3 DNA: TGTGCCAGCTGGTCGATGATTCAAAAGAACACTGAAGCTTTCTTT. This translates into CASWSMIQKNTEAFF.